Listed here are 26 T cell receptor beta chains from one sample, sequenced in a study of Graves' ophthalmopathy and Graves' hyperthyroidism. RNA transcripts yielded amplified TCR beta CDR3 regions. Scientists carried out first-round RT-PCR using HTBI primers and then a second-round multiplex PCR. TCRdb passed the multiplex PCR reads through MiXCR, listing each CDR3 protein once. The data show hundreds of thousands of distinct CDR3 sequences, about 40% seen once. The sample taken for sequencing was peripheral blood. All receptors derive from an adult man with Graves' ophthalmopathy.

This sequence joins TRBV6-2 or TRBV6-3 and TRBJ2-7, with 7 bases identical to TRBD1. The V gene's germline CDR1 is MNHEY and CDR2 SVGEGT. The CDR3 consists of 18 residues. V shed 6 bases, J shed 0 bases, and the junction held 17 bases outside the gene matches. CDR3 sequence: CASSVNPTTGTLSYEQYF. The CDR3 coding sequence is TGTGCCAGCAGCGTAAACCCCACGACAGGGACCCTCTCCTACGAGCAGTACTTC.

The rearrangement links TRBV4-1 to TRBJ1-1; 9 bases match TRBD1. This CDR3 has 14 amino acids. Per the germline V gene, CDR1 is MGHRA and CDR2 is YSYEKL. V shed 3 bases, J shed 10 bases, and the junction held 9 bases outside the gene matches. This CDR3 is CASSHAGTGLGAFF. CDR3 DNA sequence: TGCGCCAGCAGCCATGCCGGGACAGGGCTTGGAGCTTTCTTT.

This clonotype was detected many times. The rearrangement uses TRBV25-1 and TRBJ1-2, with D possibly TRBD1 on 5 matching bases. The CDR3 sequence is 14 residues long. Germline loops: CDR1 MGHDK, CDR2 SYGVNS. Trimming cost V 5 bases and J 4 bases, with 14 bases left between them. The DNA for the CDR3 is TGTGCCAGCAGTACAGGCTGGGCGACCTATGGCTACACCTTC. Translation gives CASSTGWATYGYTF.

The sample holds many counts of this clonotype. CDR3 bases: TGCAGTGCTAGGGGAGGACTAGCGGGGCGTTACGAGCAGTACTTC. It yields the protein CSARGGLAGRYEQYF. The chain couples TRBV20-1 to TRBJ2-7, with 12 nucleotides matching TRBD2. Germline-derived CDR1 and CDR2 are DFQATT and SNEGSKA (reference sequence). CDR3 length: 15 amino acids. With 3 bases clipped from V and 4 bases from J, the junction kept 7 bases outside the gene matches.

This clonotype was seen once. This chain joins TRBV25-1 and TRBJ2-2; 9 nucleotides agree with TRBD1. Germline V lookup: CDR1 MGHDK, CDR2 SYGVNS. This CDR3 comprises 16 residues. The junction had 8 bases not matched to a gene; V was cut back by 5 bases and J by 4 bases. The DNA for the CDR3 is TGTGCCAGCAGTTCCACCGGGACAGGGCTCACCGGGGAGCTGTTTTTT. It translates to CASSSTGTGLTGELFF.

This clonotype has at least ten counts. The chain combines TRBV7-9 with TRBJ1-1; unclear D gene. Germline V gives CDR1 SEHNR, CDR2 FQNEAQ (reference sequence). V was cut by 5 bases and J by 4 bases, with 17 bases left in between. This CDR3 spans 15 amino acids. The chain's CDR3 is CASSKAGSSGTEAFF. The CDR3 DNA reads TGTGCCAGCAGCAAGGCCGGGTCCTCGGGCACTGAAGCTTTCTTT.

This chain connects TRBV25-1 to TRBJ2-3, with D possibly being TRBD1 or TRBD2 (6 bases each). From germline, CDR1 is MGHDK and CDR2 SYGVNS. Trimming pared 6 bases from V and 6 bases from J, leaving 19 bases between. The CDR3 covers 15 residues. This CDR3 is CASSLVGGPSDTQYF. The CDR3 coding sequence is TGTGCCAGCAGCTTAGTGGGGGGCCCTAGTGATACGCAGTATTTT.

This chain links TRBV20-1 with TRBJ2-3; D call uncertain. This CDR3 has 12 amino acids. Trimming removed 3 bases at V and 1 base at J, with 5 bases between. CDR1 and CDR2 (germline): DFQATT, SNEGSKA (reference sequence). In DNA, the CDR3 is TGCAGTGCTAGCCCTCGCACAGATACGCAGTATTTT. The encoded protein is CSASPRTDTQYF.

This clonotype was seen just once. The J gene is TRBJ1-4, the V gene TRBV15; D possibly corresponds to TRBD1 (5 bases). This CDR3 has 13 amino acids. The V end was cut by 0 bases, the J end by 8 bases, with 7 bases between. Germline V gives CDR1 LNHNV, CDR2 YYDKDF (reference sequence). CDR3 DNA: TGTGCCACCAGCAGAGATGGGGGAGAAAAACTGTTTTTT. Translating it yields CATSRDGGEKLFF. Filled out from reference TRBV15 and TRBJ1-4, the complete variable domain reads DAMVIQNPRYQVTQFGKPVTLSCSQTLNHNVMYWYQQKSSQAPKLLFHYYDKDFNNEADTPDNFQSRRPNTSFCFLDIRSPGLGDTAMYLCATSRDGGEKLFFGSGTQLSVL.

In this sample, this clonotype turned up many times. This chain links TRBV6-1 with TRBJ1-1, with a tentative D call TRBD1 (6 bases). The CDR3 runs to 13 residues. The germline V and J ends were trimmed by 8 bases and 7 bases, with 17 bases remaining between them. The germline V gene has CDR1 MNHNS and CDR2 SASEGT. The CDR3 sequence is CASLTGGEDEAFF. The CDR3 bases are TGTGCCAGCTTGACGGGGGGCGAGGATGAAGCTTTCTTT.

Notes on this clonotype: A read error is possible here, since a much larger clone lies one base away. The chain links TRBV20-1 to TRBJ1-5; D call uncertain. This CDR3 spans 13 amino acids. Germline V lookup: CDR1 DFQATT, CDR2 SNEGSKA (reference sequence). The V gene lost 3 bases and the J gene lost 6 bases, with 12 bases spanning the gap. Here the CDR3 reads CSARDGPSQPQHF. In DNA form, the CDR3 reads TGCAGTGCTAGGGACGGTCCTAGTCAGCCCCAGCATTTT.

In this sample, this clonotype turned up many times. The V and J genes are TRBV12-3 or TRBV12-4 and TRBJ1-5; D gene uncertain. Trimming cost V 2 bases and J 5 bases, with 7 bases left between them. The CDR3 totals 13 residues. The CDR3 coding sequence is TGTGCCAGCAGTTTATTGAGGGATCAGCCCCAGCATTTT. It yields the protein CASSLLRDQPQHF.

This chain uses TRBV10-3 with TRBJ2-7, with TRBD1 as a possible D gene (5 bases). Trimming left V 2 bases short and J 7 bases short, with 9 bases between. CDR3 length equals 12 residues. Germline CDR1 and CDR2: ENHRY and SYGVKD. The CDR3 nucleotides are TGTGCCATCAGTGAGGGGGCGCGGGAGCAGTACTTC. Protein product: CAISEGAREQYF.

As regards this clonotype: Possible read error: a much larger clone is one base away. Since the CDR3 does not end with the conserved phenylalanine or tryptophan, this likely comes from a read error. The gene calls are TRBV5-1 and TRBJ2-5; 15 positions match TRBD2. Germline V lookup: CDR1 SGHRS, CDR2 YFSETQ. With V trimmed by 4 bases and J by 0 bases, 4 bases remained unmatched. This CDR3 is built from 17 residues. CDR3 in amino acids: CASSAGTSGGYQETQYL. For the CDR3, the DNA is TGCGCCAGCAGCGCGGGGACTAGCGGGGGGTACCAAGAGACCCAGTACCTC.

A remark on this clonotype: The germline gene is not matched at one end of the junction; a read error may be the cause. The V and J genes are TRBV10-3 and TRBJ2-7; 8 bases line up with TRBD1. The CDR3 covers 15 residues. The germline gives CDR1 ENHRY, CDR2 SYGVKD. CDR3 sequence reads: CASSYFGQGQGEQYF. CDR3 nucleotides: TGTGCCAGCAGTTACTTTGGACAGGGTCAGGGCGAGCAGTACTTC.

Concerning this clonotype: Being one base from a much bigger clone, this may be a read error. The chain carries TRBV6-2 or TRBV6-3 and TRBJ1-2; 9 positions match TRBD1. Per germline, CDR1 MNHEY and CDR2 SVGEGT. The CDR3 has 13 residues. V shed 6 bases and J 7 bases; nucleotides not matched to a gene: 6. CDR3 protein: CASSTDRGCGYTF. CDR3 DNA sequence: TGTGCCAGCAGCACGGACAGGGGCTGTGGCTACACCTTC.

This clonotype was counted ten times or more. CDR3: CSTSRSSPPETQYF. In DNA, the CDR3 is TGCAGCACTTCTCGTTCTAGCCCCCCAGAGACCCAGTACTTC. The chain combines TRBV20-1 with TRBJ2-5; D might be TRBD2 (5 bases). The germline CDR1 and CDR2 sequences are DFQATT and SNEGSKA (reference sequence). The CDR3 covers 14 residues.

Of note for this clonotype: Its ends do not fully match the called genes, so a read error is possible. The gene calls are TRBV20-1 and TRBJ2-7; 8 positions match TRBD1. The CDR3 covers 14 residues. The germline V gene encodes CDR1 DFQATT and CDR2 SNEGSKA (reference sequence). The CDR3 DNA is TGCAGTGCTATACGTGGGACAGGATCCTACGAGCGGTACTTC. This translates into CSAIRGTGSYERYF.

This clonotype came up once. A much bigger clone sits one base away, suggesting this may be a read error. The chain joins TRBV10-2 to TRBJ2-5; 8 nucleotides line up with TRBD1. Germline V gene sequence: CDR1 WSHSY, CDR2 SAAADI. The CDR3 covers 16 residues. CDR3 region: CASSPRTGMQQETQCF. The DNA for the CDR3 is TGCGCCAGCAGTCCTAGGACAGGGATGCAACAAGAGACCCAGTGCTTC.

V is TRBV29-1 and J is TRBJ1-2; possible D gene TRBD1, 5 bases. Trimming removed 8 bases at V and 0 bases at J, with 10 bases between. The CDR3 totals 12 residues. The germline V gene encodes CDR1 SQVTM and CDR2 ANQGSEA. The CDR3 nucleotides are TGCAGCTCGGGACTTACTAACTATGGCTACACCTTC. Protein: CSSGLTNYGYTF.

This clonotype has ten or more counts. The V call is TRBV4-1, the J call TRBJ1-2; D is undetermined. The V gene lost 1 base and the J gene lost 2 bases, with 5 bases spanning the gap. CDR1 is MGHRA, CDR2 YSYEKL, per germline. This CDR3 comprises 13 residues. The CDR3 nucleotides read TGCGCCAGCAGCCAAGCCCTAAACTATGGCTACACCTTC. Residues: CASSQALNYGYTF.

The gene calls are TRBV25-1 and TRBJ1-5, with D unresolved. CDR3 size: 13 residues. The germline V gene has CDR1 MGHDK and CDR2 SYGVNS. Deletions cut 6 bases from V and 6 bases from J, with 12 bases between. The CDR3 loop reads CASSRGPVQPQHF. The DNA of the CDR3 is TGTGCCAGCAGCCGAGGTCCAGTTCAGCCCCAGCATTTT. The full variable domain, with the rest looked up from reference TRBV25-1 and TRBJ1-5, is EADIYQTPRYLVIGTGKKITLECSQTMGHDKMYWYQQDPGMELHLIHYSYGVNSTEKGDLSSESTVSRIRTEHFPLTLESARPSHTSQYLCASSRGPVQPQHFGDGTRLSIL.

Concerning this clonotype itself: Since no conserved phenylalanine or tryptophan closes the CDR3, a read error is the likely cause. It is unclear where the CDR3 begins or ends on the DNA, so no DNA is shown, and the CDR3 is as TCRdb lists it. This sequence joins TRBV4-2 and TRBJ2-7; the table's TRBD1 call for D was not verified on the DNA. The CDR3 numbers 9 amino acids, ends counted. Germline CDR1 LGHNA, CDR2 YNFKEQ. CDR3 sequence: CASSPTSGT.

This clonotype was observed a single time. This chain connects TRBV25-1 to TRBJ1-4; D is ambiguous. From germline, CDR1 is MGHDK and CDR2 SYGVNS. The length of the CDR3 is 11 residues. CDR3 sequence (DNA): TGTGCTAGAGATGGAAGTGAAAAACTGTTTTTT. The encoded protein is CARDGSEKLFF. Full variable domain (rest looked up from reference TRBV25-1 and TRBJ1-4): EADIYQTPRYLVIGTGKKITLECSQTMGHDKMYWYQQDPGMELHLIHYSYGVNSTEKGDLSSESTVSRIRTEHFPLTLESARPSHTSQYLCARDGSEKLFFGSGTQLSVL.

V and J are TRBV9 and TRBJ2-5; D might be TRBD1 (6 bases). The CDR3 runs to 16 residues. Trimming removed 0 bases at V and 1 base at J, with 13 bases between. Germline-derived CDR1 and CDR2 are SGDLS and YYNGEE. The CDR3 protein is CASSVGPGASQETQYF. CDR3 sequence (DNA): TGTGCCAGCAGCGTAGGCCCAGGGGCCTCCCAAGAGACCCAGTACTTC.

This clonotype was picked up one time. The chain uses TRBV20-1 and TRBJ1-1; 11 nucleotides align to TRBD1. Germline V gives CDR1 DFQATT, CDR2 SNEGSKA (reference sequence). The CDR3 has 15 residues. V shed 8 bases, J shed 2 bases, and the junction held 10 bases outside the gene matches. Here the CDR3 DNA reads TGCAGTACTCCGAGGACAGGGGGCGCAAACACTGAAGCTTTCTTT. Amino acids: CSTPRTGGANTEAFF.